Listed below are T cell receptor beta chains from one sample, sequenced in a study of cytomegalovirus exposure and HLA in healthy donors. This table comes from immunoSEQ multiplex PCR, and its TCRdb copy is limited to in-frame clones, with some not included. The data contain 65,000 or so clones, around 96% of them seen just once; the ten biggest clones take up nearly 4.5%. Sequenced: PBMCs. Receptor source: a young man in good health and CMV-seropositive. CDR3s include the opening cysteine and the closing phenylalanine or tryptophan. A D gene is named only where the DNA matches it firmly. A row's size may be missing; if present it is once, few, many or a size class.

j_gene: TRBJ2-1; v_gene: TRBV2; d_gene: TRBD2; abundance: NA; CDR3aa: CASSEDSGTTDEQFF; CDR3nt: TGTGCCAGCAGTGAAGACAGCGGGACCACCGATGAGCAGTTCTTC
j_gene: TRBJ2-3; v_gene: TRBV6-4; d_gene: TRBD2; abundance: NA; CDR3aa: CASSESAGRDTQYF; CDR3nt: TGTGCCAGCAGTGAGTCAGCGGGGCGGGATACGCAGTATTTT
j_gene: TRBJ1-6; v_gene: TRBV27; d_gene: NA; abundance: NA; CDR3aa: CASSFPHGSPLHF; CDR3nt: TGTGCCAGCAGTTTCCCCCACGGTTCACCCCTCCACTTT
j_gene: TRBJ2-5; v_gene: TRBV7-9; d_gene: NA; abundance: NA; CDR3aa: CASSLGGLEETQYF; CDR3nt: TGTGCCAGCAGCTTGGGGGGACTCGAAGAGACCCAGTACTTC
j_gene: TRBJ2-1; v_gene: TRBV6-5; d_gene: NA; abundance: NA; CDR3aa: CASVSSYNEQFF; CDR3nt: TGTGCCAGCGTTAGCTCCTACAATGAGCAGTTCTTC
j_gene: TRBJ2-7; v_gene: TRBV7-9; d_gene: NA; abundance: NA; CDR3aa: CASGAERSSYEQYF; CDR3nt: TGTGCCAGCGGGGCCGAAAGAAGCTCCTACGAGCAGTACTTC
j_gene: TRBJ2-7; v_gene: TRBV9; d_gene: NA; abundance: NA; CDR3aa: CASSVAPGADYYEQYF; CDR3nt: TGTGCCAGCAGCGTAGCCCCGGGAGCAGATTACTACGAGCAGTACTTC
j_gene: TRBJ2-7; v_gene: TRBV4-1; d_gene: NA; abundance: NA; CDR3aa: CASSQGHTKPHYEQYF; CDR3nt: TGCGCCAGCAGCCAAGGGCACACCAAACCCCACTACGAGCAGTACTTC
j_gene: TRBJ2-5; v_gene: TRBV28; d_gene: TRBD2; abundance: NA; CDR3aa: CATTVEGLPKETQYF; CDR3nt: TGTGCCACCACGGTAGAGGGACTACCCAAAGAGACCCAGTACTTC
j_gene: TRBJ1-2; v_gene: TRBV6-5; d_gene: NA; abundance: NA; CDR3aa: CASRSTTASYTF; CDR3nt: TGTGCCAGCAGATCTACGACAGCGAGCTACACCTTC
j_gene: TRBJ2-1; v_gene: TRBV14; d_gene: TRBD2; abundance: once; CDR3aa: CASSPRLAATSDNEQFF; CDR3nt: TGTGCCAGCAGCCCGAGACTAGCGGCCACATCGGACAATGAGCAGTTCTTC
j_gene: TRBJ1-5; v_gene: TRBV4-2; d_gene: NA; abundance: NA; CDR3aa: CASSQDPTGSFSNQPQHF; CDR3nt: TGTGCCAGCAGCCAAGACCCAACAGGGAGCTTTAGCAATCAGCCCCAGCATTTT
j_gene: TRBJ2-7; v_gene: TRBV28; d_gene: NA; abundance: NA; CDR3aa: CASTLDRRYEQYF; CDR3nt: TGTGCCAGCACCCTGGACAGAAGATACGAGCAGTACTTC
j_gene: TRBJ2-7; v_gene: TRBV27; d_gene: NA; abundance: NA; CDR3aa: CASSQGYEQYF; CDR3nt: TGTGCCAGTTCACAGGGCTACGAGCAGTACTTC
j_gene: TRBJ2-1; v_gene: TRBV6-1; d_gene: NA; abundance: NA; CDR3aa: CASRKGGVDEQFF; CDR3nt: TGTGCCAGCCGGAAGGGCGGGGTCGATGAGCAGTTCTTC
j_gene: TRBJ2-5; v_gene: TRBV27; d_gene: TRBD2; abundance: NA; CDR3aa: CATKGLAGVRETQYF; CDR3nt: TGTGCCACCAAGGGACTAGCGGGAGTCCGGGAGACCCAGTACTTC
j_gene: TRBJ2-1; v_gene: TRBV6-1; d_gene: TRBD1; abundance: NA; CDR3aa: CASRPGQGADNEQFF; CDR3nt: TGTGCCAGCAGACCCGGACAGGGGGCGGACAATGAGCAGTTCTTC
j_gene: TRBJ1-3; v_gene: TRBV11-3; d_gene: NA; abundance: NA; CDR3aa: CASSLGPNRDGNTIYF; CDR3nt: TGTGCCAGCAGCTTGGGCCCAAACAGGGACGGAAACACCATATATTTT
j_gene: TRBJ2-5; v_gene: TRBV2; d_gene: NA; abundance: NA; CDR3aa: CASSLQGLETQYF; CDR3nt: TGTGCCAGCAGCCTCCAGGGGTTGGAGACCCAGTACTTC
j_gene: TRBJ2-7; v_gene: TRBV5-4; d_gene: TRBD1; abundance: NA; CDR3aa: CASSLTGGHEQYF; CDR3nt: TGTGCCAGCAGCTTGACAGGGGGCCACGAGCAGTACTTC
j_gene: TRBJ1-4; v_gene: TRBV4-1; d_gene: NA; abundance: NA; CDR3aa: CASSQDRGVGTTEKLFF; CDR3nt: TGCGCCAGCAGCCAAGATAGGGGGGTTGGGACTACTGAAAAACTGTTTTTT
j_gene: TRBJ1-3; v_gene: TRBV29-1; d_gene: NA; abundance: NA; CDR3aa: CSVGTAPSGNTIYF; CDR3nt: TGCAGCGTTGGGACAGCCCCCTCTGGAAACACCATATATTTT
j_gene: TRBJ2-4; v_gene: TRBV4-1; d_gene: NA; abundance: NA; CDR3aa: CASSQVEGVSKNIQYF; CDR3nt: TGCGCCAGCAGCCAAGTTGAGGGGGTGTCCAAAAACATTCAGTACTTC